Below, 23 T cell receptor beta chains from the same sample are listed, as sequenced in a study of post-analysis software for immune sequencing data. The study, taken as a whole, reports: When patients were compared with controls, roughly five TRBV segments were more frequent, TRBV5-6, TRBV5-1 and TRBV20-1 among them.

Antigen specificity for these receptors is unknown. The TCR beta cDNA libraries carried unique molecular identifiers. TCRdb independently ran MiXCR on the PCR reads; one entry per CDR3 protein. Of hundreds of thousands of distinct CDR3 sequences listed, approximately 60% are singletons. Sequencing was performed on blood. Receptors were obtained from a girl aged 2-9 years with multiple sclerosis.

The chain has TRBV21-1 and TRBJ2-5; TRBD1, the table's D call, lacks a check against the DNA. TRBV21-1 is reported as a pseudogene. The CDR3 covers 16 residues. CDR3 sequence reads: CASSLRDIRSQETQYF. The CDR3 nucleotides read TGTGCCAGCAGCCTCCGGGACATCCGGAGTCAAGAGACCCAGTACTTC.

V gene TRBV10-2 combines with J gene TRBJ2-1, with D possibly being TRBD1 (5 bases). The J call is doubtful: the DNA matches TRBJ2-7 better. The CDR3 contains 14 residues. Germline CDR1 is WSHSY and CDR2 is SAAADI. This CDR3 is CASSDQGYAYEQYF. The CDR3 bases are TGCGCCAGCAGTGACCAGGGCTACGCCTACGAGCAGTACTTC.

This clonotype was counted a few times. The chain joins TRBV27 to TRBJ2-1; 10 nucleotides align to TRBD2. After removal of 7 bases from V and 1 base from J, the junction contained 1 base not matched to a gene. This CDR3 is 14 amino acids long. Germline values: CDR1 MNHEY, CDR2 SMNVEV (reference sequence). DNA for the CDR3: TGTGCCAGCACGGGACTAGCGTCCTACAATGAGCAGTTCTTC. Its translation is CASTGLASYNEQFF.

V and J are TRBV9 and TRBJ2-1; 9 bases agree with TRBD2. CDR1 is SGDLS and CDR2 is YYNGEE in the germline V gene. The CDR3 sequence is 16 residues long. Unmatched junction bases numbered 12, after V lost 3 bases and J lost 8 bases. The CDR3 DNA reads as TGTGCCAGCAGCGGTCTCACCGGACTAGCGACCGATGAGCAGTTCTTC. Protein: CASSGLTGLATDEQFF.

V gene TRBV7-9 combines with J gene TRBJ2-3; 10 bases agree with TRBD1. Germline V lookup: CDR1 SEHNR, CDR2 FQNEAQ (reference sequence). J gave up 5 bases and V 8 bases, and 10 bases lay outside the gene matches. The CDR3 covers 15 residues. In DNA form, the CDR3 reads TGTGCCAGCCCTTCAGGACAGGGGGAAGTAGATACGCAGTATTTT. Its protein product is CASPSGQGEVDTQYF.

The chain employs TRBV12-3 or TRBV12-4 and TRBJ2-1; TRBD1 agrees at 8 bases. The CDR3 totals 14 residues. Trimming cost V 5 bases and J 10 bases; bases outside gene matches: 10. CDR3 DNA: TGTGCCAGCAGTCGCCGGACAGGGTTGGGCGAGCAGTTCTTC. Protein product: CASSRRTGLGEQFF.

This clonotype has a handful of counts. The CDR3 coding sequence is TGCAGCGGCTCTAGCGAGGACAAAAACATTCAGTACTTC. Translation gives CSGSSEDKNIQYF. The rearrangement joins TRBV29-1 to TRBJ2-4; weak D call: TRBD2 (6 bases). V lost 7 bases to trimming and J lost 3 bases, with 13 bases between them. The CDR3 spans 13 residues. Per the germline V gene, CDR1 is SQVTM and CDR2 is ANQGSEA.

The rearrangement joins TRBV29-1 to TRBJ2-3, with 7 bases that match TRBD1. With V trimmed by 3 bases and J by 0 bases, 0 bases remained unmatched. The V gene's germline CDR1 is SQVTM and CDR2 ANQGSEA. The CDR3 consists of 13 residues. CDR3: CSVETGSTDTQYF. As DNA, the CDR3 is TGCAGCGTTGAGACAGGGAGCACAGATACGCAGTATTTT.

This clonotype was counted once. This chain connects TRBV20-1 to TRBJ2-7, with TRBD1 matching 9 bases. This CDR3 region has 14 residues. Germline CDR1 DFQATT, CDR2 SNEGSKA (reference sequence). V lost 2 bases and J lost 6; bases outside the gene matches: 8. The CDR3 is CSARNSGTGTEQYF. CDR3 bases: TGCAGTGCTAGAAACTCCGGGACAGGGACCGAGCAGTACTTC.

The gene calls are TRBV14 and TRBJ2-1; D is tentatively TRBD1 or TRBD2 (5 bases each). CDR1 is SGHDN, CDR2 FVKESK, per germline. The CDR3 runs 14 residues. V lost 1 base, J lost 8 bases, and 12 bases lay in between. The CDR3 sequence is CASSQGIGEHEQFF. The CDR3 region has the DNA TGTGCCAGCAGCCAAGGCATAGGGGAGCATGAGCAGTTCTTC.

This chain connects TRBV7-6 to TRBJ2-5; 9 nucleotides align to TRBD2. Trimming removed 3 bases from V and 2 bases from J; junction bases left unmatched: 4. Germline CDR1 is SGHVS and CDR2 is FNYEAQ. The CDR3 is made up of 15 amino acids. Here the CDR3 DNA reads TGTGCCAGCAGCTTGGGCGGGGGGGAACAAGAGACCCAGTACTTC. This sequence encodes CASSLGGGEQETQYF. The complete variable domain, with remaining parts taken from reference TRBV7-6 and TRBJ2-5, reads GAGVSQSPRYKVTKRGQDVALRCDPISGHVSLYWYRQALGQGPEFLTYFNYEAQQDKSGLPNDRFSAERPEGSISTLTIQRTEQRDSAMYRCASSLGGGEQETQYFGPGTRLLVL.

The chain combines TRBV13 with TRBJ2-5, with unresolved D. Germline loops: CDR1 PRHDT, CDR2 FYEKMQ (reference sequence). V was cut by 3 bases and J by 1 base, with 9 bases left in between. The CDR3 covers 14 residues. DNA for the CDR3: TGTGCCAGCAGCTTCTCCCGGCTCCAAGAGACCCAGTACTTC. Its protein product is CASSFSRLQETQYF.

The CDR3 DNA is TGTGCCAGCAGCCCCGCGTCTAGCGGGAAAGAGACCCAGTACTTC. Residues: CASSPASSGKETQYF. The V call is TRBV12-3 or TRBV12-4, the J call TRBJ2-5; the match to TRBD2 covers 9 bases. This CDR3 is 15 amino acids long. The trim removed 6 bases at V and 3 bases at J, leaving 8 bases unmatched.

This clonotype turned up a few times. The chain couples TRBV24-1 to TRBJ2-3, with no clear D. Germline-derived CDR1 and CDR2 are KGHDR and SFDVKD. Trimming took 3 bases from V and 1 from J, leaving 7 bases between them. The CDR3 covers 14 residues. CDR3: CATSDPSRTDTQYF. Written as DNA, the CDR3 is TGTGCCACCAGTGATCCCTCCCGCACAGATACGCAGTATTTT.

The V call is TRBV11-2, the J call TRBJ2-1; 9 bases align to TRBD1. This CDR3 is built from 15 residues. J lost 7 bases, V lost 5 bases, and 9 bases had no gene match. Germline CDR1 and CDR2: SGHAT and FQNNGV. CDR3 DNA: TGTGCCAGCAGCGCACCGGGACAGGGTATAAATGAGCAGTTCTTC. It yields the protein CASSAPGQGINEQFF.

V usage is TRBV7-2 and J usage is TRBJ2-3; D unclear. Germline V CDR1 and CDR2: SGHTA, FQGNSA. CDR3 length equals 13 residues. Trimming cost V 4 bases and J 6 bases, with 11 bases left between them. The CDR3 sequence: CASSSLDGDTQYF. In DNA form, the CDR3 reads TGTGCCAGCAGCTCCCTTGACGGCGATACGCAGTATTTT.

Regarding this clonotype: The junction departs from the called germline gene at one end, perhaps through a read error. Here the CDR3 reads CPSSLGTSSGAYNEQFF. The CDR3 coding sequence is TGTCCCAGCAGCTTGGGCACATCGAGCGGGGCCTACAATGAGCAGTTCTTC. The rearrangement joins TRBV11-1 to TRBJ2-1; 7 bases match TRBD2. The CDR3 has 17 amino acids. Germline V gene data show CDR1 as SGHAT and CDR2 as FQDESV (reference sequence).

The chain links TRBV3-1 to TRBJ2-3; D is perhaps TRBD1 or TRBD2 (5 bases each). This CDR3 has 17 amino acids. Germline CDR1 is LGHDT and CDR2 is YNNKEL (reference sequence). The ends were cut back, 1 base at V and 4 bases at J, with 18 bases in the middle. Written as DNA, the CDR3 is TGTGCCAGCAGCCAAGGGATTGGGGACCCGGCGGCAGATACGCAGTATTTT. The encoded protein is CASSQGIGDPAADTQYF.

This rearrangement joins TRBV5-1 to TRBJ1-1; weak D call: TRBD1 (5 bases). The CDR3 sequence is 12 residues long. Germline V gene lookup returns CDR1 SGHRS and CDR2 YFSETQ. V lost 0 bases to trimming and J lost 8 bases, with 8 bases between them. CDR3 sequence (DNA): TGCGCCAGCAGCTTGGCGGGGGAAGAAGCTTTCTTT. Translated, it gives CASSLAGEEAFF.

The V gene is TRBV29-1, the J gene TRBJ1-1; TRBD1 might be the D (5 bases). The V end was cut by 4 bases, the J end by 0 bases, with 21 bases between. CDR3 length: 17 amino acids. In germline, CDR1 is SQVTM, CDR2 ANQGSEA. The CDR3 sequence: CSVGPGPLLDMNTEAFF. DNA of the CDR3: TGCAGCGTTGGACCGGGACCCTTGTTAGACATGAACACTGAAGCTTTCTTT. The variable domain in full, with the rest retrieved from reference TRBV29-1 and TRBJ1-1, is SAVISQKPSRDICQRGTSLTIQCQVDSQVTMMFWYRQQPGQSLTLIATANQGSEATYESGFVIDKFPISRPNLTFSTLTVSNMSPEDSSIYLCSVGPGPLLDMNTEAFFGQGTRLTVV.

This clonotype ranks as medium-sized. The chain links TRBV20-1 to TRBJ2-1; 10 nucleotides line up with TRBD2. The CDR3 runs to 15 residues. Trimming took 4 bases from V and 6 from J; bases not matched to a gene: 9. The germline V gene encodes CDR1 DFQATT and CDR2 SNEGSKA (reference sequence). CDR3 sequence: CSATSGSPEVNEQFF. The CDR3 nucleotides are TGCAGTGCTACTAGCGGGAGCCCCGAGGTCAATGAGCAGTTCTTC.

The rearrangement joins TRBV20-1 to TRBJ2-5, with 13 bases that match TRBD2. Germline V gene lookup returns CDR1 DFQATT and CDR2 SNEGSKA (reference sequence). J was trimmed by 2 bases and V by 1 base; bases with no gene match: 13. This CDR3 contains 19 residues. DNA of the CDR3: TGCAGTGCTAGAGGGACTAGCGGGGGCCTAGGGACGATTCAAGAGACCCAGTACTTC. This gives the protein CSARGTSGGLGTIQETQYF.

The chain joins TRBV12-3 or TRBV12-4 to TRBJ2-1; 8 bases line up with TRBD1. The CDR3 runs 13 residues. Losses at the gene ends were 6 bases for V and 7 bases for J; bases not matched to a gene: 5. Written as DNA, the CDR3 is TGTGCCAGCAGGGACAGGGTAAGAAATGAGCAGTTCTTC. Protein sequence: CASRDRVRNEQFF.